This TCR beta chain was observed in a study of Ad26.COV2.S vaccination and SARS-CoV-2 variants. For the study at large: Each vaccinee took Ad26.COV2.S intramuscularly, once or twice 56 days apart.

Treatment indicated: around 19 received Ad26.COV2.S at low or high dose, single or two shots; roughly five received placebo; per-sample allocation not given. Day 63 after the first injection of vaccine or placebo was the sampling time. Based in Boston, the donor was an adult of 18-55 years. Vaccination used an Ad26 vector expressing Wuhan-strain SARS-CoV-2 spike. Clones were sequenced by immunoSEQ multiplex PCR, and TCRdb holds only the in-frame ones, with some missing. The sample has about half a million clones, roughly 87% seen once. CDR3 length: 15 amino acids. The V and J ends lost 1 base and 4 bases, in that order; junction bases with no gene match: 4. Germline values: CDR1 SGHTS, CDR2 YDEGEE. Notes on this clone: Its antigen is not identified.

Study results and caveats: Individuals receiving vaccine had higher spike-specific TCR breadth than placebo recipients did.

This sample comprised peripheral blood, obtained in a trial of Ad26.COV2.S vaccine versus placebo. V is TRBV5-8 and J is TRBJ2-3; 9 bases are a match to TRBD1. This sequence originates from a person aged 18-65 years who received the Ad26.COV2.S COVID-19 vaccine or a placebo. The CDR3 bases are TGTGCCAGCAGCTTGACAGGGGGCTTGGCAGATACGCAGTATTTT. Translated, it gives CASSLTGGLADTQYF. Based on the CDR3 plus reference TRBV5-8 and TRBJ2-3, the full variable domain is EAGVTQSPTHLIKTRGQQATLRCSPISGHTSVYWYQQALGLGLQFLLWYDEGEERNRGNFPPRFSGRQFPNYSSELNVNALELEDSALYLCASSLTGGLADTQYFGPGTRLTVL.